The next 27 T cell receptor beta chains were all read from a single sample in a study of spatial heterogeneity in lung cancer. Broader study findings: In tumors, expanded intratumoral alpha and beta TCR counts tracked mutation counts.

Time point defined: sample taken at primary tumor resection. The antigens these receptors bind are not known. MiXCR, applied by TCRdb to the 5' RACE reads, yields one record per CDR3 protein. The data hold approximately 800 distinct CDR3 sequences, with 9.5% to 13% observed a single time. The sample consisted of lung tumor tissue, taken at surgery. All receptors come from a male donor with early-stage non-small cell lung cancer.

CDR3 bases: TGTGCCAGTAGCGACGAGGCTATAGATACGCAGTATTTT. It encodes CASSDEAIDTQYF. The V and J genes are TRBV19 and TRBJ2-3; D is undetermined. The ends were cut back, 6 bases at V and 5 bases at J, with 12 bases in the middle. This CDR3 has 13 residues. Germline V gene data show CDR1 as LNHDA and CDR2 as SQIVND (reference sequence).

By its share, this clonotype is medium-sized. This sequence joins TRBV24-1 and TRBJ2-3; D possibly corresponds to TRBD2 (6 bases). The CDR3 contains 17 residues. The V gene's germline CDR1 is KGHDR and CDR2 SFDVKD. The V and J ends lost 0 bases and 2 bases respectively, with 14 bases between them. The CDR3 sequence: CATSDLRPGRFTDTQYF. DNA of the CDR3: TGTGCCACCAGTGATTTGCGTCCAGGGAGGTTCACAGATACGCAGTATTTT.

This clonotype is medium-sized in the sample. Here the CDR3 reads CASSSPFTPGNSYEQYF. DNA of the CDR3: TGTGCCAGCAGCTCCCCTTTCACTCCGGGTAACTCCTACGAGCAGTACTTC. This chain connects TRBV28 to TRBJ2-7; no firm D call. This CDR3 region has 17 residues. Trimming took 6 bases from V and 0 from J, leaving 21 bases between them. Germline lookup yields CDR1 MDHEN and CDR2 SYDVKM.

Relative to its sample, this clonotype is medium-sized (0.01 to 0.1%). The chain is built from TRBV4-2 and TRBJ1-6; D not resolved. V gave up 4 bases and J gave up 5 bases, with 3 bases separating them. This CDR3 spans 12 amino acids. Germline V CDR1 and CDR2: LGHNA, YNFKEQ. Here the CDR3 reads CASSLNNSPLHF. For the CDR3, the DNA is TGTGCCAGCAGCCTAAATAATTCACCCCTCCACTTT.

Within the sample, this clonotype is medium-sized. The chain has TRBV11-2 and TRBJ2-7, with TRBD1 matching 7 bases. The V gene's germline CDR1 is SGHAT and CDR2 FQNNGV. This CDR3 spans 16 amino acids. The V and J ends lost 2 bases and 3 bases, in that order; junction bases with no gene match: 10. The CDR3 here is CASSLNLGQRIYEQYV. Here the CDR3 DNA reads TGTGCCAGCAGCTTAAACCTGGGACAGCGAATCTACGAGCAGTACGTC.

This clonotype qualifies as large. The V gene is TRBV3-1, the J gene TRBJ2-2, with 7 bases that match TRBD1. The length of the CDR3 is 15 residues. The ends lost 4 bases at V and 4 bases at J; junction bases unmatched: 6. CDR1 is LGHDT, CDR2 YNNKEL, per germline (reference sequence). The CDR3 nucleotides are TGTGCCAGCAGCCTCACCGGGACAGCCACCGGGGAGCTGTTTTTT. This encodes CASSLTGTATGELFF.

This clonotype is labeled medium-sized. The CDR3 DNA reads TGCGCCAGCAGCCAGACTAGCGGGATCCTCACAGATACGCAGTATTTT. Translated, it gives CASSQTSGILTDTQYF. V gene TRBV5-1 combines with J gene TRBJ2-3; 11 nucleotides align to TRBD2. CDR1 is SGHRS, CDR2 YFSETQ, per germline. The CDR3 contains 16 residues. V was clipped by 4 bases and J by 2 bases; unmatched bases: 6.

In its sample, this clonotype ranks as medium-sized. V is TRBV7-9 and J is TRBJ2-6, with D possibly being TRBD2 (6 bases). Germline lookup yields CDR1 SEHNR and CDR2 FQNEAQ (reference sequence). This CDR3 has 17 amino acids. V gave up 7 bases and J gave up 2 bases, with 18 bases separating them. CDR3 amino acids: CASTLPFGGTGANVLTF. CDR3 DNA sequence: TGTGCCAGCACCCTGCCATTCGGGGGTACTGGGGCCAACGTCCTGACTTTC. The entire variable domain, with the rest obtained from reference TRBV7-9 and TRBJ2-6, is as follows: DTGVSQNPRHKITKRGQNVTFRCDPISEHNRLYWYRQTLGQGPEFLTYFQNEAQLEKSRLLSDRFSAERPKGSFSTLEIQRTEQGDSAMYLCASTLPFGGTGANVLTFGAGSRLTVL.

This clonotype is medium-sized. The chain employs TRBV7-2 and TRBJ2-1; 8 positions agree with TRBD2. There are 14 residues in the CDR3. Per the germline V gene, CDR1 is SGHTA and CDR2 is FQGNSA. Trimming cost V 0 bases and J 6 bases; bases outside gene matches: 1. The CDR3 sequence is CASSLAGGANEQFF. The CDR3 DNA is TGTGCCAGCAGCTTAGCCGGGGGGGCCAATGAGCAGTTCTTC. Full variable domain (remainder filled in from reference TRBV7-2 and TRBJ2-1): GAGVSQSPSNKVTEKGKDVELRCDPISGHTALYWYRQSLGQGLEFLIYFQGNSAPDKSGLPSDRFSAERTGGSVSTLTIQRTQQEDSAVYLCASSLAGGANEQFFGPGTRLTVL.

This clonotype is deemed medium-sized (0.01 to 0.1%). The chain combines TRBV6-1 with TRBJ2-3, with D uncertain. V lost 6 bases and J 1 base, leaving 11 bases between the germline ends. The germline CDR1 and CDR2 sequences are MNHNS and SASEGT. The CDR3 consists of 14 residues. The CDR3 DNA reads TGTGCCAGCAGCGGTTACGGCGGCACAGATACGCAGTATTTT. It translates to CASSGYGGTDTQYF.

By frequency in the sample, this clonotype is medium-sized. V and J are TRBV29-1 and TRBJ2-6, with D tentatively TRBD1 or TRBD2 (6 bases each). Germline V gives CDR1 SQVTM, CDR2 ANQGSEA. This CDR3 is built from 16 residues. The V and J ends lost 5 bases and 0 bases respectively, with 14 bases between them. The CDR3 DNA sequence: TGCAGCGTTTCGACCGGGGGCGACTCTGGGGCCAACGTCCTGACTTTC. Its translation: CSVSTGGDSGANVLTF.

Relative to its sample, this clonotype is large. The chain is built from TRBV20-1 and TRBJ2-7; D remains unclear. CDR1 and CDR2 from the germline V gene are DFQATT and SNEGSKA (reference sequence). The CDR3 consists of 11 residues. Trimming shortened V by 4 bases and J by 1 base, and 5 bases separated the two germline ends. The CDR3 region is CSAKGSYEQYV. The CDR3 DNA is TGCAGTGCTAAGGGTTCCTACGAGCAGTACGTC.

By share, this clonotype ranks as medium-sized (0.01 to 0.1%). The V call is TRBV3-1, the J call TRBJ2-5; 9 bases are a match to TRBD1. This CDR3 has 18 residues. Trimming removed 4 bases from V and 2 bases from J; junction bases left unmatched: 14. CDR1 is LGHDT and CDR2 is YNNKEL in the germline V gene (reference sequence). The CDR3 nucleotides are TGTGCCAGCAGCCCCTACCGCACCGTGACAGGGGGACAAGAGACCCAGTACTTC. As protein: CASSPYRTVTGGQETQYF.

As for this clonotype: A much more abundant neighbour one base away suggests this may be a read error. The rearrangement uses TRBV10-3 and TRBJ2-1, with D hard to call. V lost 8 bases, J lost 8 bases, and 10 bases lay in between. CDR3 length equals 11 residues. CDR1 and CDR2 from the germline V gene are ENHRY and SYGVKD. The CDR3: CAIGQEDEQFF. CDR3 sequence (DNA): TGTGCCATCGGTCAAGAGGATGAGCAGTTCTTC.

Within the sample, this clonotype is medium-sized. This rearrangement joins TRBV20-1 to TRBJ2-5; perhaps TRBD1 as D (6 bases). CDR3 length: 11 residues. V lost 8 bases to trimming and J lost 5 bases, with 12 bases between them. CDR1 is DFQATT and CDR2 is SNEGSKA in the germline V gene (reference sequence). The CDR3 protein is CSQGGRETQYF. The CDR3 bases are TGCAGTCAAGGGGGTCGGGAGACCCAGTACTTC.

The chain has TRBV5-1 and TRBJ2-2, with D perhaps matching TRBD1 (6 bases). The V and J ends lost 6 bases and 1 base respectively, with 10 bases between them. CDR1 and CDR2 from the germline V gene are SGHRS and YFSETQ. CDR3 length: 14 amino acids. Here the CDR3 reads CASKETGNTGELFF. The CDR3 coding sequence is TGCGCCAGCAAAGAGACAGGGAACACCGGGGAGCTGTTTTTT.

This clonotype is medium-sized (0.01 to 0.1%). The chain employs TRBV7-2 and TRBJ1-4, with TRBD1 matching over 8 bases. Trimming cost V 5 bases and J 11 bases; bases outside gene matches: 10. Looked up from germline, CDR1 is SGHTA and CDR2 is FQGNSA. The CDR3 consists of 14 residues. CDR3 sequence (DNA): TGTGCCAGCAGCCCCGGGACAGGTTTTACGAAACTGTTTTTT. Translating gives CASSPGTGFTKLFF. Supplemented by reference TRBV7-2 and TRBJ1-4, the full variable domain reads GAGVSQSPSNKVTEKGKDVELRCDPISGHTALYWYRQSLGQGLEFLIYFQGNSAPDKSGLPSDRFSAERTGGSVSTLTIQRTQQEDSAVYLCASSPGTGFTKLFFGSGTQLSVL.

By sample share, this clonotype is large. The V and J genes are TRBV15 and TRBJ2-7; D gene uncertain. The length of the CDR3 is 13 residues. Germline assignment: CDR1 LNHNV and CDR2 YYDKDF (reference sequence). V shed 1 base and J shed 5 bases, with 9 bases lying between them. CDR3 DNA: TGTGCCACCAGCAGAGGGGAACGGGACGAGCAGTACTTC. It yields the protein CATSRGERDEQYF.

This clonotype is termed medium-sized. CDR3: CASSLRDISGNTIYF. The CDR3 nucleotides are TGTGCCAGCAGTTTGAGAGACATAAGTGGAAACACCATATATTTT. The rearrangement links TRBV12-3 or TRBV12-4 to TRBJ1-3; D gene uncertain. V was cut by 3 bases and J by 3 bases, with 12 bases left in between. The CDR3 length is 15 residues.

This clonotype is medium-sized (0.01 to 0.1%) in the sample. The rearrangement links TRBV28 to TRBJ1-5, with 8 bases lining up with TRBD1. The CDR3 is made up of 15 amino acids. Germline V lookup: CDR1 MDHEN, CDR2 SYDVKM. J gave up 1 base and V 8 bases, and 7 bases lay outside the gene matches. CDR3 residues: CASVWDRLSNQPQHF. The CDR3 DNA is TGTGCCAGCGTATGGGACAGGCTGAGCAATCAGCCCCAGCATTTT.

As for this clonotype: A much bigger clone sits one base away, suggesting this may be a read error. The chain couples TRBV20-1 to TRBJ2-4; D perhaps matches TRBD1 (5 bases). V dropped 5 bases and J dropped 7 bases, with 21 bases sitting between them. Germline loops: CDR1 DFQATT, CDR2 SNEGSKA (reference sequence). The CDR3 runs to 15 residues. CDR3 in DNA: TGCAGTGCTCCCTCCCCGGGCAGGGATCGGAACATTCAGTACTTC. This encodes CSAPSPGRDRNIQYF.

Within the sample, this clonotype is large. This chain links TRBV28 with TRBJ2-3; D is uncertain. This CDR3 contains 11 residues. Germline V gene data show CDR1 as MDHEN and CDR2 as SYDVKM. The germline V and J ends were trimmed by 2 bases and 7 bases, with 4 bases remaining between them. The CDR3 is CASSLENTQYF. CDR3 DNA sequence: TGTGCCAGCAGTTTAGAAAATACGCAGTATTTT. The variable domain in full, completed from reference TRBV28 and TRBJ2-3, reads DVKVTQSSRYLVKRTGEKVFLECVQDMDHENMFWYRQDPGLGLRLIYFSYDVKMKEKGDIPEGYSVSREKKERFSLILESASTNQTSMYLCASSLENTQYFGPGTRLTVL.

By proportion, this clonotype is large. The V and J genes are TRBV7-2 and TRBJ2-7, with 7 bases identical to TRBD2. This CDR3 has 13 residues. With 4 bases clipped from V and 3 bases from J, the junction kept 3 bases outside the gene matches. Germline V gene data show CDR1 as SGHTA and CDR2 as FQGNSA. CDR3 protein: CASSWGGGYEQYF. The CDR3, as DNA: TGTGCCAGCAGCTGGGGCGGGGGCTACGAGCAGTACTTC.

This clonotype is medium-sized in the sample. The rearrangement uses TRBV30 and TRBJ2-7; 7 positions agree with TRBD2. The J segment lost 2 bases and the V segment lost 2 bases, leaving 6 bases of the junction unmatched. The germline V gene has CDR1 GTSNPN and CDR2 SVGIG (reference sequence). This CDR3 spans 14 amino acids. CDR3 in amino acids: CAWSPGTTAYEQYF. Written as DNA, the CDR3 is TGTGCCTGGAGTCCCGGGACTACCGCCTACGAGCAGTACTTC.

This chain joins TRBV5-1 and TRBJ2-7; D gene ambiguous. V was shortened by 0 bases and J by 2 bases, with 6 bases between the two germline ends. Germline CDR1 is SGHRS and CDR2 is YFSETQ. CDR3 length: 13 amino acids. This CDR3 reads CASSLDPAYEQYV. The CDR3 DNA reads TGCGCCAGCAGCTTGGACCCGGCCTACGAGCAGTACGTC.

This clonotype counts as large. The V and J genes are TRBV13 and TRBJ2-1; D is tentatively TRBD1 or TRBD2 (6 bases each). V was pared by 10 bases and J by 9 bases, with 16 bases between. Germline V gene lookup returns CDR1 PRHDT and CDR2 FYEKMQ (reference sequence). The CDR3 totals 12 residues. The CDR3 DNA reads TGTGCCACCGCCGGGGGCCTAATTGAGCAGTTCTTC. It codes for CATAGGLIEQFF. Full variable domain (outside the CDR3, taken from reference TRBV13 and TRBJ2-1): AAGVIQSPRHLIKEKRETATLKCYPIPRHDTVYWYQQGPGQDPQFLISFYEKMQSDKGSIPDRFSAQQFSDYHSELNMSSLELGDSALYFCATAGGLIEQFFGPGTRLTVL.

This clonotype is classed as medium-sized. The chain couples TRBV28 to TRBJ2-2, with TRBD2 matching over 10 bases. The J segment lost 3 bases and the V segment lost 4 bases, leaving 14 bases of the junction unmatched. This CDR3 has 19 residues. Germline lookup yields CDR1 MDHEN and CDR2 SYDVKM. The DNA for the CDR3 is TGTGCCAGCAGTTCGTACCGCGAAAAGCGGGGGGGCTACACCGGGGAGCTGTTTTTT. Protein product: CASSSYREKRGGYTGELFF.